This T cell receptor beta chain came from a study of blood T cell repertoires in COVID-19. Background on the study: From the United States, Italy and Spain came samples of acute and convalescent COVID-19. The analysed material was cDNA or gDNA that came from T cells, B-cell-depleted T cells, or PBMCs.

V shed 0 bases and J 0 bases; nucleotides not matched to a gene: 7. Germline CDR1 MGHRA, CDR2 YSYEKL. The CDR3 loop spans 17 amino acids. TCRdb keeps only in-frame clones here, not all; method: immunoSEQ multiplex PCR. The sample has about 160,000 clones, more than 65% seen once; the top ten hold about 10%. Sequenced material: peripheral blood. The chain recombines TRBV4-1 with TRBJ1-2; TRBD1 agrees at 7 bases. The sequence was obtained from a woman older than 75 with active or convalescent COVID-19. The CDR3 is CASSQEWTGTANYGYTF. In DNA form, the CDR3 reads TGCGCCAGCAGCCAAGAGTGGACAGGAACAGCTAACTATGGCTACACCTTC.